The sequence of this T cell receptor beta chain was determined in a study of response to subunit inactivated influenza vaccine. Per germline, CDR1 DFQATT and CDR2 SNEGSKA (reference sequence). This CDR3 contains 14 residues. V lost 6 bases to trimming and J lost 5 bases; unmatched junction nucleotides: 11. Study-wide results and limits: The study's authors posited that every seasonal influenza vaccination enlists few new T cells.

This clonotype was observed a few times. Its antigen remains unknown. MiXCR was run by TCRdb on the RT-PCR reads, yielding one entry per CDR3 protein. The sample records 610,000 or so distinct CDR3 sequences, 14% being singletons. The chain uses TRBV20-1 and TRBJ2-5, with 8 bases aligning to TRBD2. The clonotype was recovered from a man between 50 and 59 years old who received an inactivated influenza vaccine. Sequencing was performed on PBMCs from blood, taken 11 to 12 days after vaccination. The CDR3 DNA sequence: TGCAGTGCCCCCCTCCCGGGAGGGGAGGAGACCCAGTACTTC. Translation: CSAPLPGGEETQYF.